Sequencing of this TCR beta chain was carried out in a study of T cell changes during pregnancy in multiple sclerosis. Between the trimmed V and J ends, which lost 3 bases and 4 bases, there was a span of 4 bases. This CDR3 is built from 11 residues. Germline V gene data show CDR1 as GTSNPN and CDR2 as SVGIG (reference sequence). Assay: immunoSEQ multiplex PCR; the TCRdb copy retains only in-frame clones and omits some. This table holds 65,000 to 90,000 clones, around nine tenths found once. This chain connects TRBV30 to TRBJ2-1, with D unclear. The clonotype was recovered from a female donor with multiple sclerosis, enrolled in a pregnancy study. The source material was peripheral blood, sampled in the second trimester of pregnancy. CDR3 nucleotide sequence: TGTGCCTGGAGGCAGTACAATGAGCAGTTCTTC. Protein: CAWRQYNEQFF. The variable domain in full, with the rest retrieved from reference TRBV30 and TRBJ2-1, is SQTIHQWPATLVQPVGSPLSLECTVEGTSNPNLYWYRQAAGRGLQLLFYSVGIGQISSEVPQNLSASRPQDRQFILSSKKLLLSDSGFYLCAWRQYNEQFFGPGTRLTVL.